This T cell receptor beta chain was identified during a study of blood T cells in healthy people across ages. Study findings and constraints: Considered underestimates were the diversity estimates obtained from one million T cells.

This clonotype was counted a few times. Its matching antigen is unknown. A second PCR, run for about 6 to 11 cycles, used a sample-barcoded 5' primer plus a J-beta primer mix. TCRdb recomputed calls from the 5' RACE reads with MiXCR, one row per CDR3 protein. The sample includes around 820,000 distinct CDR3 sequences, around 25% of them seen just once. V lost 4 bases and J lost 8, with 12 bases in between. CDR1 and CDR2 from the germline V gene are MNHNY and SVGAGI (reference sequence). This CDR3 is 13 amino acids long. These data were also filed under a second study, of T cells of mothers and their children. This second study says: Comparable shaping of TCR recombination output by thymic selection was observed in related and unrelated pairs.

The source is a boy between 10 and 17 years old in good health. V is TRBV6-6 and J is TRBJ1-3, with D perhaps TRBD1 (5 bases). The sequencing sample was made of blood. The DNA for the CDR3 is TGTGCCAGCAGTTCCATCGGGGGGTACACCATATATTTT. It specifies CASSSIGGYTIYF.